The next 2 T cell receptor beta chains were all read from a single sample in a study of shared clonotypes between healthy human individuals. Sequencing was performed with immunoSEQ multiplex PCR; in TCRdb, only in-frame clones are kept and a portion is missing. The sample lists some 2,000,000 clones; roughly 94% were seen once. The sequenced material came from naive CD4+ T cells sorted from blood. Noted subset: CD45RA+ positively selected. All receptors come from a man aged 18-30 years in good health.

This chain's CDR3 is CASSSGTSGRTSSYNEQFF. The CDR3 nucleotides read TGTGCCAGCAGCTCAGGAACTAGCGGGAGGACGAGCTCCTACAATGAGCAGTTCTTC. The chain joins TRBV11-3 to TRBJ2-1; 12 bases fit TRBD2. V dropped 4 bases and J dropped 0; count of bases not matched to a gene: 10. The CDR3 covers 19 residues. Germline V gene lookup returns CDR1 SGHNT and CDR2 YENEEA.

V is TRBV27 and J is TRBJ1-2; maybe TRBD1 (5 bases). The V end was cut by 4 bases, the J end by 8 bases, with 17 bases between. Per germline, CDR1 MNHEY and CDR2 SMNVEV (reference sequence). This CDR3 has 14 residues. The CDR3: CASSSTATARGYTF. Written as DNA, the CDR3 is TGTGCCAGCAGTTCAACCGCGACAGCCCGCGGCTACACCTTC.